The rows below give T cell receptor beta chains drawn from one sample of a study of cytomegalovirus exposure and HLA in healthy donors. The protocol was immunoSEQ multiplex PCR, while the TCRdb copy is restricted to in-frame clones and leaves out a portion. The sample records 150,000 to 200,000 clones, about three quarters being singletons. Sequences were obtained from PBMCs. These receptor sequences come from a woman aged 35 to 49 in good health and CMV-seropositive. CDR3s include the opening cysteine and the closing phenylalanine or tryptophan. D genes are given only for firm matches. Some rows have no size entry. The others give once, few or many, or a class for an expanded clone.

d_call j_call clone_size v_call cdr3_aa cdr3_nt
TRBD2 TRBJ2-3 - TRBV7-6 CASMERGGSTDTQYF TGTGCCAGCATGGAGCGGGGGGGTAGCACAGATACGCAGTATTTT
TRBD1 TRBJ2-5 - TRBV6-5 CASSTGAETQYF TGTGCCAGCAGTACAGGGGCAGAGACCCAGTACTTC
TRBD1 TRBJ1-4 - TRBV2 CASSQPGGAGEKLFF TGTGCCAGCAGTCAACCAGGGGGCGCGGGTGAAAAACTGTTTTTT
TRBD2 TRBJ2-1 few TRBV27 CASREAIQGGNEQFF TGTGCCAGCAGGGAGGCGATCCAGGGAGGGAATGAGCAGTTCTTC
- TRBJ1-6 - TRBV30 CASRGPGGSPLHF TGTGCCTCGCGGGGTCCCGGGGGTTCACCCCTCCACTTT
- TRBJ1-1 once TRBV19 CASSPGTRNTEAFF TGTGCCAGTAGTCCCGGGACAAGGAACACTGAAGCTTTCTTT
- TRBJ1-3 - TRBV5-4 CASSVGGGRSSGNTIYF TGTGCCAGCAGCGTGGGGGGGGGCCGGAGCTCTGGAAACACCATATATTTT
TRBD1 TRBJ2-1 - TRBV5-1 CASSWGQAGNEQFF TGCGCCAGCAGCTGGGGACAGGCTGGGAATGAGCAGTTCTTC
- TRBJ1-1 - TRBV4-2 CASSQGVGENTEAFF TGTGCCAGCAGCCAAGGCGTGGGAGAGAACACTGAAGCTTTCTTT
- TRBJ1-2 - TRBV7-9 CASSLQGQDYGYTF TGTGCCAGCAGCTTACAGGGTCAAGACTATGGCTACACCTTC
TRBD1 TRBJ1-6 once TRBV30 CAWSDGTGGSPLHF TGTGCCTGGAGTGACGGGACAGGAGGATCACCCCTCCACTTT
TRBD2 TRBJ2-1 - TRBV5-4 CASSLGREGYNEQFF TGTGCCAGCAGCTTGGGGCGGGAGGGCTACAATGAGCAGTTCTTC
- TRBJ1-5 - TRBV18 CASSPESNQPQHF TGTGCCAGCTCACCCGAGAGCAATCAGCCCCAGCATTTT
- TRBJ1-1 - TRBV6-5 CASSTGTLNTEAFF TGTGCCAGCAGTACCGGGACATTGAACACTGAAGCTTTCTTT
- TRBJ2-3 - TRBV7-2 CASSLVVGTQYF TGTGCCAGCAGCTTAGTAGTCGGTACGCAGTATTTT
TRBD1 TRBJ1-1 - TRBV30 CAWSPNRGWVTEAFF TGTGCCTGGAGTCCCAACAGGGGGTGGGTCACTGAAGCTTTCTTT